This T cell receptor beta chain came from a study of cytomegalovirus exposure and HLA in healthy donors. The V end lost 6 bases, the J end lost 3 bases, and 11 bases lay between the germline ends. The CDR3 spans 14 residues. Germline loops: CDR1 LNHDA, CDR2 SQIVND (reference sequence). PCR was performed using 60 Vbeta and 13 Jbeta primers. Method: immunoSEQ multiplex PCR; TCRdb's copy keeps in-frame clones and lacks some. The sample lists some 51,000 clones, approximately 80% occurring once. The sequenced sample was PBMCs. The origin of this receptor is a female donor in good health and CMV-seronegative. The chain links TRBV19 to TRBJ2-2, with D possibly being TRBD1 (6 bases). In DNA form, the CDR3 reads TGTGCCAGTAGCCAGGGGTCGGACACCGGGGAGCTGTTTTTT. It is translated as CASSQGSDTGELFF. The variable domain in full, completed from reference TRBV19 and TRBJ2-2, reads DGGITQSPKYLFRKEGQNVTLSCEQNLNHDAMYWYRQDPGQGLRLIYYSQIVNDFQKGDIAEGYSVSREKKESFPLTVTSAQKNPTAFYLCASSQGSDTGELFFGEGSRLTVL.